A selection of T cell receptor beta chains follows, all from one sample in a study of T cell repertoires in cytomegalovirus infection. MiXCR was run by TCRdb on the reads, yielding one entry per CDR3 protein. The profile shows about 260,000 distinct CDR3 sequences, less than 9.5% of them singletons. The sample taken for sequencing was PBMCs. Every receptor here comes from a human donor in good health (CMV status not recorded). Some clones in this sample may be carry-over from other donors' samples. Both conserved end residues are part of each CDR3. A D gene is named only where the DNA matches it firmly. Each size is once, few, many or a size class.

j_call clone_size d_call v_call cdr3_nt cdr3_aa
TRBJ1-5 many - TRBV5-4 TGTGCCAGCAGCCTACTCCCAGGGCCCACCTCGGATCAGCCCCAGCATTTT CASSLLPGPTSDQPQHF
TRBJ2-3 many TRBD2 TRBV7-2 TGTGCCAGCAGCTTAGGACTAGCGGGGGGGCCAGATACGCAGTATTTT CASSLGLAGGPDTQYF
TRBJ2-2 many - TRBV7-2 TGTGCCAGCAGTCAAGGGGGAACCGGGGAGCTGTTTTTT CASSQGGTGELFF
TRBJ2-7 many TRBD2 TRBV7-8 TGTGCCAGCAGCTTAGCTTTAACTAGCGGGGGGGCCTACGAGCAGTACTTC CASSLALTSGGAYEQYF
TRBJ2-1 many TRBD2 TRBV7-2 TGTGCCAGCAGAAGGACTAGCGGGTCCTACAATGAGCAGTTCTTC CASRRTSGSYNEQFF
TRBJ2-1 few - TRBV5-1 TGCGCCAGCAGCCTACAGGGAAGATCCTACAATGAGCAGTTCTTC CASSLQGRSYNEQFF
TRBJ2-1 many - TRBV5-1 TGCGCCAGCAGCTCATTTTCCAATGAGCAGTTCTTC CASSSFSNEQFF
TRBJ2-7 few - TRBV30 TGTGCCTGGAGTGTGTTGGGCGAACAGTACTTC CAWSVLGEQYF
TRBJ2-1 many - TRBV11-2 TGTGCCAGCAGCTCCCCACTAGGGGACTCCTACAATGAGCAGTTCTTC CASSSPLGDSYNEQFF
TRBJ1-3 many - TRBV11-2 TGTGCCAGCAGCTTAAACCCTTCTGGAAACACCATATATTTT CASSLNPSGNTIYF